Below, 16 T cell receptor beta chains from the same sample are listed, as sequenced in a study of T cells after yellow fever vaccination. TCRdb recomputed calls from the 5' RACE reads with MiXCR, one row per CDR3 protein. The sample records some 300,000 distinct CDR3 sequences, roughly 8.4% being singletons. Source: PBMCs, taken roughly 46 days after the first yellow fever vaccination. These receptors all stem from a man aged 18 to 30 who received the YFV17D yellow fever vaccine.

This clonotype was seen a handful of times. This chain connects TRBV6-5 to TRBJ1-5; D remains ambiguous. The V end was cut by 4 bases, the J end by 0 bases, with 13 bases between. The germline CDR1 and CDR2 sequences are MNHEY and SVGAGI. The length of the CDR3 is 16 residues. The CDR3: CASSLSRLFSNQPQHF. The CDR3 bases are TGTGCCAGCAGTTTATCTCGGCTGTTTAGCAATCAGCCCCAGCATTTT.

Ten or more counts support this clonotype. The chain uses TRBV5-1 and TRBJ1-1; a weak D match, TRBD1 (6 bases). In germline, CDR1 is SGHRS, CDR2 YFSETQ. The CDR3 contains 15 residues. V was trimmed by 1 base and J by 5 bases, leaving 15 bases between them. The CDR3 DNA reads TGCGCCAGCAGCTTGAATGGGGGCTCAGAAACTGAAGCTTTCTTT. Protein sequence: CASSLNGGSETEAFF.

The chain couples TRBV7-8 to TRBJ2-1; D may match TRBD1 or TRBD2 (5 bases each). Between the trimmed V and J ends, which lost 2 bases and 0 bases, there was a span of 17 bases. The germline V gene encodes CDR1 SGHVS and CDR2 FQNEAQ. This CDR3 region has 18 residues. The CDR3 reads CASSLLGPRTSSYNEQFF. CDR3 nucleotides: TGTGCCAGCAGCTTATTGGGACCCCGCACTAGCTCCTACAATGAGCAGTTCTTC.

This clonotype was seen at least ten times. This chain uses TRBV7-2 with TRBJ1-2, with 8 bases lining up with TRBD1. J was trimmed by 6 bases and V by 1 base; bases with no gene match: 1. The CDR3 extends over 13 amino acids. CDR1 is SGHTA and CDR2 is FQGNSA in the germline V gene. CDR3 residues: CASSLEQGDGYTF. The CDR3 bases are TGTGCCAGCAGCTTAGAACAGGGGGATGGCTACACCTTC. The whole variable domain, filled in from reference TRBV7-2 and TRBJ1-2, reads GAGVSQSPSNKVTEKGKDVELRCDPISGHTALYWYRQSLGQGLEFLIYFQGNSAPDKSGLPSDRFSAERTGGSVSTLTIQRTQQEDSAVYLCASSLEQGDGYTFGSGTRLTVV.

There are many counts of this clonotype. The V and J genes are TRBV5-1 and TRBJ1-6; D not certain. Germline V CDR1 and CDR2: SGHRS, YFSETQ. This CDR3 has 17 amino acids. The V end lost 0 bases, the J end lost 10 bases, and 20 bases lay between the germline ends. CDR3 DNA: TGCGCCAGCAGCTTGGCCGCCGAAGGCCGAGGGCGGTCACCCCTCCACTTT. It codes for CASSLAAEGRGRSPLHF. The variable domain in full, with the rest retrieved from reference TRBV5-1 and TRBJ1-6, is KAGVTQTPRYLIKTRGQQVTLSCSPISGHRSVSWYQQTPGQGLQFLFEYFSETQRNKGNFPGRFSGRQFSNSRSEMNVSTLELGDSALYLCASSLAAEGRGRSPLHFGNGTRLTVT.

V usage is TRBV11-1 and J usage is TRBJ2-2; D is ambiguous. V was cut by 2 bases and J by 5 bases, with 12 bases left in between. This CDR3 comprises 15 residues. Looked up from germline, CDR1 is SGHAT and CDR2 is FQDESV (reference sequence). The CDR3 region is CASSLPSTRTGELFF. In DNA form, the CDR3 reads TGTGCCAGCAGCTTACCGAGCACAAGGACCGGGGAGCTGTTTTTT. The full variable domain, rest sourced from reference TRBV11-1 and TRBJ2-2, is EAEVAQSPRYKITEKSQAVAFWCDPISGHATLYWYRQILGQGPELLVQFQDESVVDDSQLPKDRFSAERLKGVDSTLKIQPAELGDSAMYLCASSLPSTRTGELFFGEGSRLTVL.

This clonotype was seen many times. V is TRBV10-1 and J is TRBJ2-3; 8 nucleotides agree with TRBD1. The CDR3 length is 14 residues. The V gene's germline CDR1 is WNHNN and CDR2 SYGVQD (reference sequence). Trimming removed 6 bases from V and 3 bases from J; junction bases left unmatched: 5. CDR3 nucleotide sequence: TGCGCCAGCAGCGATGGACAGGGAACAGATACGCAGTATTTT. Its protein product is CASSDGQGTDTQYF.

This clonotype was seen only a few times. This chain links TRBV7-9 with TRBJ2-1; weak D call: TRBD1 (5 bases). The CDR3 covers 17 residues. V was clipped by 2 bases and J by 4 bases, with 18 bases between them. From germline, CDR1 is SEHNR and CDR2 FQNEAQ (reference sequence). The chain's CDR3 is CASSLPKGQSGYNEQFF. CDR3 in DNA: TGTGCCAGCAGCTTACCTAAAGGCCAGTCAGGGTACAATGAGCAGTTCTTC.

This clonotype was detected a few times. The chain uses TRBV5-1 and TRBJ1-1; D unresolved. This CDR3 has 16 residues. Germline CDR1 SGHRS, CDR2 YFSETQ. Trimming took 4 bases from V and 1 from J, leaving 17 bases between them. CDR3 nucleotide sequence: TGCGCCAGCAGCGTTTTGCAACCTGGGAGGAACACTGAAGCTTTCTTT. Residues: CASSVLQPGRNTEAFF.

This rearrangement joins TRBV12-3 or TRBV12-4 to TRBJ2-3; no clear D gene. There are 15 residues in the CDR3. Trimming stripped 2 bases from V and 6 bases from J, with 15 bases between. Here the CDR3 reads CASSLRDGLSDTQYF. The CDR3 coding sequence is TGTGCCAGCAGTTTACGCGACGGGCTCAGTGATACGCAGTATTTT.

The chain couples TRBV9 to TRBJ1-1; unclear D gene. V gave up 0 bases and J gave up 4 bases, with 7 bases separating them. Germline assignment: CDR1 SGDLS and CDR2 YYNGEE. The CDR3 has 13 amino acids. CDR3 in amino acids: CASSVGIFTEAFF. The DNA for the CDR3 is TGTGCCAGCAGCGTAGGTATTTTCACTGAAGCTTTCTTT.

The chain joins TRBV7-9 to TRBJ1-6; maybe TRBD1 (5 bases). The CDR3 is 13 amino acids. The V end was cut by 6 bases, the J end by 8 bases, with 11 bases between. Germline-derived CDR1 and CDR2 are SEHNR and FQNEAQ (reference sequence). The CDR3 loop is CASRAAGDSPLHF. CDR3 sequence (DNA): TGTGCCAGCAGGGCTGCGGGGGATTCACCCCTCCACTTT. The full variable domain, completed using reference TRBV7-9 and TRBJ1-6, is DTGVSQNPRHKITKRGQNVTFRCDPISEHNRLYWYRQTLGQGPEFLTYFQNEAQLEKSRLLSDRFSAERPKGSFSTLEIQRTEQGDSAMYLCASRAAGDSPLHFGNGTRLTVT.

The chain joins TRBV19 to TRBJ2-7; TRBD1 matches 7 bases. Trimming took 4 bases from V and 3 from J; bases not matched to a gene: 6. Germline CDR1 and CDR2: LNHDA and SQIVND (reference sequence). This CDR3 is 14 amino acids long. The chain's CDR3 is CASSTTWDSYEQYF. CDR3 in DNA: TGTGCCAGTAGTACCACCTGGGACAGCTACGAGCAGTACTTC.

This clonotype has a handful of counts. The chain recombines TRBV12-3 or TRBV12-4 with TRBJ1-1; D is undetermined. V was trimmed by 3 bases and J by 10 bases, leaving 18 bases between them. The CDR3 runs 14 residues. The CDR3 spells CASSLGAGRVGAFF. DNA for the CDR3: TGTGCCAGCAGTTTGGGTGCAGGACGAGTGGGAGCTTTCTTT.

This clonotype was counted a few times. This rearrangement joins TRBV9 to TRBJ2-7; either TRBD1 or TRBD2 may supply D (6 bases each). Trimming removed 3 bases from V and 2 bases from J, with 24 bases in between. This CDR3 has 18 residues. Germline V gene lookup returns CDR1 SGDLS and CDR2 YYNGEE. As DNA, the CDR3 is TGTGCCAGCAGCGAGGGGGATCCCTGGGCGGGGAAAACCTACGAGCAGTACTTC. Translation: CASSEGDPWAGKTYEQYF.

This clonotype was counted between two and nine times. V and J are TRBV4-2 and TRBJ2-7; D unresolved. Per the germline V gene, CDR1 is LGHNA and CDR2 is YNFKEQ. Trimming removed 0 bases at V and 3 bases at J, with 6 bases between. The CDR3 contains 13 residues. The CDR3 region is CASSQDYGYEQYV. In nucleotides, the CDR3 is TGTGCCAGCAGCCAAGATTACGGCTACGAGCAGTACGTC.